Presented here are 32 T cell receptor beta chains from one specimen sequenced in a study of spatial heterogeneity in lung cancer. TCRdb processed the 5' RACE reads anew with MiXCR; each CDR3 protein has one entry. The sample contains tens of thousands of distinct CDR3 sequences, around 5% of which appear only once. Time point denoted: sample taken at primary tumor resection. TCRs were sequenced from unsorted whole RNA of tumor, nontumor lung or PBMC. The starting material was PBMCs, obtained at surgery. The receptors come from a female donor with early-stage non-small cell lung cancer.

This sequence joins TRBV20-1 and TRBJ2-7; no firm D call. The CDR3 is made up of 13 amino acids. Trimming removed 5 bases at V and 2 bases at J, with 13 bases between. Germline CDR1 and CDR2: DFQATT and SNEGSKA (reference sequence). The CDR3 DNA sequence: TGCAGTGCTCCAGCCCCGACGACCTACGAGCAGTACTTC. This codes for CSAPAPTTYEQYF.

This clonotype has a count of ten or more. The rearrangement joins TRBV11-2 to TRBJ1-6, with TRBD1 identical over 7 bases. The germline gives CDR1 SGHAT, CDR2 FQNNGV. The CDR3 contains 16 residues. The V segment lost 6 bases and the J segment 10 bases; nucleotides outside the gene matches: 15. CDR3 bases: TGTGCCAGCAGGCATATTCGCCGGGACAGACACTCACCCCTCCACTTT. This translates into CASRHIRRDRHSPLHF.

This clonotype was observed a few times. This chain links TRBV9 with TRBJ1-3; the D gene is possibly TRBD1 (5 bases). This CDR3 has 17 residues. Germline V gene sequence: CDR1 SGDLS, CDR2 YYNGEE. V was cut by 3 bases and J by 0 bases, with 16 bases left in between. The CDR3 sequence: CASSENRDGYSGNTIYF. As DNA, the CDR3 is TGTGCCAGCAGCGAAAACCGGGACGGTTACTCTGGAAACACCATATATTTT.

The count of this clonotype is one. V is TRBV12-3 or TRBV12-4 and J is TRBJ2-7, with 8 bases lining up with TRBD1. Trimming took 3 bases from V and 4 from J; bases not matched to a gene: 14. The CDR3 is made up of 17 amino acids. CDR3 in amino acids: CASSFSISRTGSYEQYF. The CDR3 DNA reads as TGTGCCAGCAGTTTTTCAATCTCAAGGACAGGGTCTTACGAGCAGTACTTC.

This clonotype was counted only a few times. The CDR3 here is CASSLTSGAYNEQFF. CDR3 nucleotide sequence: TGCGCCAGCAGCCTTACTAGCGGGGCGTACAATGAGCAGTTCTTC. The chain uses TRBV4-1 and TRBJ2-1, with 10 bases that match TRBD2. This CDR3 is 15 amino acids long. From germline, CDR1 is MGHRA and CDR2 YSYEKL. V trimming: 4 bases; J trimming: 4 bases; junction bases outside the gene matches: 4.

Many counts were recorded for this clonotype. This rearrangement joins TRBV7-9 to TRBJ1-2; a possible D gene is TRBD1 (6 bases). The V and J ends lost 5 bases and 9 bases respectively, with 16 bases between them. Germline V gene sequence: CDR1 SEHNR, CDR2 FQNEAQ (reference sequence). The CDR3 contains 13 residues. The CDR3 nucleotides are TGTGCCAGCAGCCATCTGAACAGGGACAGCTACACCTTC. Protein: CASSHLNRDSYTF.

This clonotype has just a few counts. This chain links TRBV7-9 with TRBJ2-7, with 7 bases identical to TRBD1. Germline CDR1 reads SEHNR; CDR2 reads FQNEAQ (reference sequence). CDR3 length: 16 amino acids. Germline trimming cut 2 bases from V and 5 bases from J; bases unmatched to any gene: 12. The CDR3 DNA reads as TGTGCCAGCAGCTTAAAGGTGACAGGGCACCTAGACGAGCAGTACTTC. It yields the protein CASSLKVTGHLDEQYF.

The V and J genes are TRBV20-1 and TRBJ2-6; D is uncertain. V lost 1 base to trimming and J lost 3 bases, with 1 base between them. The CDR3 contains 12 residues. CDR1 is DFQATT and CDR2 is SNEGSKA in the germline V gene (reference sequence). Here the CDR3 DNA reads TGCAGTGCTAGAGGTGGGGCCAACGTCCTGACTTTC. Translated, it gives CSARGGANVLTF.

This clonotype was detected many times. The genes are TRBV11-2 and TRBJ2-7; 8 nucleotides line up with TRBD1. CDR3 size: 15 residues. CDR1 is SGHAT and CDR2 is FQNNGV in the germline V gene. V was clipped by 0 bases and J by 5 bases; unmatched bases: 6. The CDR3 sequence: CASSLERRGRNEQYF. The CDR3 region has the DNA TGTGCCAGCAGCTTAGAACGCAGGGGGCGGAACGAGCAGTACTTC.

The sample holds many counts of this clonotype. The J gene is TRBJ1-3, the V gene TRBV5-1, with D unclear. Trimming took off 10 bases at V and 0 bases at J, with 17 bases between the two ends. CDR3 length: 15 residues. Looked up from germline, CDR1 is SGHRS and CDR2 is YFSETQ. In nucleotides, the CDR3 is TGCGCCTCCCGCCCAACCCCGGACTCTGGAAACACCATATATTTT. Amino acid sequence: CASRPTPDSGNTIYF.

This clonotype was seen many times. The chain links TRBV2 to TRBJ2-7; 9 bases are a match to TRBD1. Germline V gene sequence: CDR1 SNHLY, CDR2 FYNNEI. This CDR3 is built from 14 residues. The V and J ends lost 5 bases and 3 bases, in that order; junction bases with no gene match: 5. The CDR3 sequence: CASSPGTGRYEQYF. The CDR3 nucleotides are TGTGCCAGCAGTCCCGGGACAGGGCGCTACGAGCAGTACTTC.

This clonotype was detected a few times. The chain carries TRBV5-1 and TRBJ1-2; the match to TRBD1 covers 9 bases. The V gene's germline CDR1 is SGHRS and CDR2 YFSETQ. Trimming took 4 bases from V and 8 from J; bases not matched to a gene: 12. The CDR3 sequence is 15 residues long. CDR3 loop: CASSATGGATAGYTF. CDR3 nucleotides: TGCGCCAGCAGCGCTACAGGGGGCGCGACCGCCGGCTACACCTTC. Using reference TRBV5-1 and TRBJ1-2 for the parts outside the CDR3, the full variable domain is KAGVTQTPRYLIKTRGQQVTLSCSPISGHRSVSWYQQTPGQGLQFLFEYFSETQRNKGNFPGRFSGRQFSNSRSEMNVSTLELGDSALYLCASSATGGATAGYTFGSGTRLTVV.

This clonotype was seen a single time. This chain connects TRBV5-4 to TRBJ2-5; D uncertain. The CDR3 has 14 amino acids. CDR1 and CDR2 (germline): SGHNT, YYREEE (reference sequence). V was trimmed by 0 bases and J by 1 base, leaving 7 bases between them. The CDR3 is CASSLVGTQETQYF. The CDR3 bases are TGTGCCAGCAGCTTGGTGGGCACCCAAGAGACCCAGTACTTC.

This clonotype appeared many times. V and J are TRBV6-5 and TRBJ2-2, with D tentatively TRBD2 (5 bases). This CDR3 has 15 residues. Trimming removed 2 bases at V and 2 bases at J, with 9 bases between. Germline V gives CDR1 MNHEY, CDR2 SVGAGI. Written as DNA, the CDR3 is TGTGCCAGCAGTTACACCGGGGTTAACACCGGGGAGCTGTTTTTT. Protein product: CASSYTGVNTGELFF.

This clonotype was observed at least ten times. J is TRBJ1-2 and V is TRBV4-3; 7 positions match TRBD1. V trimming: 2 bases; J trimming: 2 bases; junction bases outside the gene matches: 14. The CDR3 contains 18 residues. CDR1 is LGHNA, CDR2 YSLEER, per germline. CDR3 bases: TGCGCCAGCAGCCAACCAAGCTGGTACGACAGGGAGAACTATGGCTACACCTTC. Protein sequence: CASSQPSWYDRENYGYTF.

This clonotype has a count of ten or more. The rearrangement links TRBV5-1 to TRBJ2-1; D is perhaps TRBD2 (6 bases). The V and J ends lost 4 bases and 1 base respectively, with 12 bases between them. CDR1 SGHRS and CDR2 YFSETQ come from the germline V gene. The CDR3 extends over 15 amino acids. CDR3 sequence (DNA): TGCGCCAGCAGCCCCCGGGCGGGGTCCTACAATGAGCAGTTCTTC. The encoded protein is CASSPRAGSYNEQFF.

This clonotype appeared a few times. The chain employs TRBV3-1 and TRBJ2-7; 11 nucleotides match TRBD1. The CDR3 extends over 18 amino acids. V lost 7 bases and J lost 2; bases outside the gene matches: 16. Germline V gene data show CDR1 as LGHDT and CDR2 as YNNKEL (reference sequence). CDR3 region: CASTPRGAPGQGAYEQYF. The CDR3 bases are TGTGCCAGCACCCCACGGGGGGCTCCGGGACAGGGGGCCTACGAGCAGTACTTC.

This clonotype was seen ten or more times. The CDR3 nucleotides are TGTGCCAGCAGCCAAGACGGCGGCAATAATGAGCAGTTCTTC. It yields the protein CASSQDGGNNEQFF. The chain employs TRBV4-2 and TRBJ2-1; D is uncertain. This CDR3 comprises 14 residues. The ends were cut back, 0 bases at V and 7 bases at J, with 10 bases in the middle. Germline values: CDR1 LGHNA, CDR2 YNFKEQ.

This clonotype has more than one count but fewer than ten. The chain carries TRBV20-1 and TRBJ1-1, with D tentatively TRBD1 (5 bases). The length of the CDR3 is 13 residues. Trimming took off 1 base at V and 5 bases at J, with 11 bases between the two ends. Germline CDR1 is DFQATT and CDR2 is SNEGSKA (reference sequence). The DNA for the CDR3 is TGCAGTGCTAGAGGAATCCAGGGAACTGAAGCTTTCTTT. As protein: CSARGIQGTEAFF.

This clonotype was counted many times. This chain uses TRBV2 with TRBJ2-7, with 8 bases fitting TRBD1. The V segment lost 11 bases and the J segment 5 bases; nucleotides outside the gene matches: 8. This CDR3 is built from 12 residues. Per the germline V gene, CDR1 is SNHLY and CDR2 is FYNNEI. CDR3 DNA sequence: TGTGCCGGCGGACAGGGATTCGACGAGCAGTACTTC. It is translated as CAGGQGFDEQYF. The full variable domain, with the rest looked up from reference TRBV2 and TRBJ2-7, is EPEVTQTPSHQVTQMGQEVILRCVPISNHLYFYWYRQILGQKVEFLVSFYNNEISEKSEIFDDQFSVERPDGSNFTLKIRSTKLEDSAMYFCAGGQGFDEQYFGPGTRLTVT.

For the CDR3, the DNA is TGTGCCAGCAGCTTATGGAGGGGAGAATCTGGAAACACCATATATTTT. Residues: CASSLWRGESGNTIYF. The V and J genes are TRBV7-8 and TRBJ1-3, with D possibly matching TRBD1 (5 bases). Trimming stripped 2 bases from V and 1 base from J, with 12 bases between. Germline loops: CDR1 SGHVS, CDR2 FQNEAQ. The CDR3 loop spans 16 amino acids. The whole variable domain, filled in from reference TRBV7-8 and TRBJ1-3, reads GAGVSQSPRYKVAKRGQDVALRCDPISGHVSLFWYQQALGQGPEFLTYFQNEAQLDKSGLPSDRFFAERPEGSVSTLKIQRTQQEDSAVYLCASSLWRGESGNTIYFGEGSWLTVV.

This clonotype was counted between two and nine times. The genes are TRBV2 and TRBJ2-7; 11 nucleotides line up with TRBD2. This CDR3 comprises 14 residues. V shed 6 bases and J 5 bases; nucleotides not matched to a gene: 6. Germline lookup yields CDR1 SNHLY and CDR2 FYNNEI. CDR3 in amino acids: CASRPLAGGHEQYF. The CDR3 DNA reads TGTGCCAGCAGACCCCTAGCGGGGGGCCACGAGCAGTACTTC. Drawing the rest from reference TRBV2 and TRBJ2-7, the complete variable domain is EPEVTQTPSHQVTQMGQEVILRCVPISNHLYFYWYRQILGQKVEFLVSFYNNEISEKSEIFDDQFSVERPDGSNFTLKIRSTKLEDSAMYFCASRPLAGGHEQYFGPGTRLTVT.

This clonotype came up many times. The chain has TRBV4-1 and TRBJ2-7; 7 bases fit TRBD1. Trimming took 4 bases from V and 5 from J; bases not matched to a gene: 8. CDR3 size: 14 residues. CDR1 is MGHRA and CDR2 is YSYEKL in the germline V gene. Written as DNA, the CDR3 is TGCGCCAGCAGCCTCCAGACAGGGTTCGACGAGCAGTACTTC. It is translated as CASSLQTGFDEQYF.

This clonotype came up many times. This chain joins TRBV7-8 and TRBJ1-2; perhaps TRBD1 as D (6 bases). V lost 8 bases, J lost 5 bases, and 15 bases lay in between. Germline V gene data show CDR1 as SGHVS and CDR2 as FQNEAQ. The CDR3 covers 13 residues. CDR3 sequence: CASDLRGAYGYTF. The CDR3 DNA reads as TGTGCCAGCGACCTCAGGGGCGCATATGGCTACACCTTC.

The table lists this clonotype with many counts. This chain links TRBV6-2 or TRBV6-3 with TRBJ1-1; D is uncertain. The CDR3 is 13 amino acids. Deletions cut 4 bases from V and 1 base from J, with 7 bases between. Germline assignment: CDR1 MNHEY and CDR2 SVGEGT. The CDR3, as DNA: TGTGCCAGCAGTTGGTCAGAGAACACTGAAGCTTTCTTT. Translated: CASSWSENTEAFF.

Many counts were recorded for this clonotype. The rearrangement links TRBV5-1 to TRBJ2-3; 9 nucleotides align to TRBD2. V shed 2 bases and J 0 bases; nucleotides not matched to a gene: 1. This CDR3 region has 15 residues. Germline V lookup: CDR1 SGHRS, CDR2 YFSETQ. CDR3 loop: CASSFAGGSTDTQYF. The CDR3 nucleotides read TGCGCCAGCAGCTTCGCGGGGGGGAGCACAGATACGCAGTATTTT.

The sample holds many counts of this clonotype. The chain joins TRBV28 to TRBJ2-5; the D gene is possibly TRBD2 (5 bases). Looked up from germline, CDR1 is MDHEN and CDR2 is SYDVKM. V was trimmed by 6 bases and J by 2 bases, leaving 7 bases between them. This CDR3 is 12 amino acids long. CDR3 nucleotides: TGTGCCAGCAGGAGGGCTCAAGAGACCCAGTACTTC. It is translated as CASRRAQETQYF. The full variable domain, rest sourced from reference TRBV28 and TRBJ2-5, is DVKVTQSSRYLVKRTGEKVFLECVQDMDHENMFWYRQDPGLGLRLIYFSYDVKMKEKGDIPEGYSVSREKKERFSLILESASTNQTSMYLCASRRAQETQYFGPGTRLLVL.

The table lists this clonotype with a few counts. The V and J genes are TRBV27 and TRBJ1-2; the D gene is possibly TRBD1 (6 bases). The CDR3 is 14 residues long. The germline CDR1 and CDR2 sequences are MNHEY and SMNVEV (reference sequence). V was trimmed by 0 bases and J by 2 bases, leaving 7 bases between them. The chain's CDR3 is CASSLSTGNYGYTF. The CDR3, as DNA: TGTGCCAGCAGTTTATCCACAGGGAACTATGGCTACACCTTC.

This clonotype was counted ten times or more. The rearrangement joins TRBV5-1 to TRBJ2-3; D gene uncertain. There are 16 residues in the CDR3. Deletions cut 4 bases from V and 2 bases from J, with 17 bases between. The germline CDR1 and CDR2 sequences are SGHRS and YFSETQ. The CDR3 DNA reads TGCGCCAGCAGCCCCCAGCCCGGGCCCTCCACAGATACGCAGTATTTT. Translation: CASSPQPGPSTDTQYF.

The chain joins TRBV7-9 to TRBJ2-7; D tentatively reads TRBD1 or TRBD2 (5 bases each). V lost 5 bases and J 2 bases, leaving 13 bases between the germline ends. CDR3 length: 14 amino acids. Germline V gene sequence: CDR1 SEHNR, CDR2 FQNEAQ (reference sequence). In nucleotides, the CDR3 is TGTGCCAGCAGCGCGGCCAGGGACGCCTACGAGCAGTACTTC. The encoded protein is CASSAARDAYEQYF.

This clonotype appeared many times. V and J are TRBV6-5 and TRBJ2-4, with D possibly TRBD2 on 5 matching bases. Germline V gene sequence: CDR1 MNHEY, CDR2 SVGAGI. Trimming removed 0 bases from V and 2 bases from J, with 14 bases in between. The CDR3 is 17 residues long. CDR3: CASSYSTGYGSKNIQYF. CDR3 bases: TGTGCCAGCAGTTACTCGACGGGGTATGGGTCCAAAAACATTCAGTACTTC.

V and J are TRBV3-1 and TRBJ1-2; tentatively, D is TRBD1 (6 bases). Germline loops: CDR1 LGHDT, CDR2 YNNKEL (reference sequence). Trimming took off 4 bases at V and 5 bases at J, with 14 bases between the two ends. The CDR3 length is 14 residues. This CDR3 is CASSPGRGSYGYTF. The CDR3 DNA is TGTGCCAGCAGCCCGGGAAGGGGGAGTTATGGCTACACCTTC.